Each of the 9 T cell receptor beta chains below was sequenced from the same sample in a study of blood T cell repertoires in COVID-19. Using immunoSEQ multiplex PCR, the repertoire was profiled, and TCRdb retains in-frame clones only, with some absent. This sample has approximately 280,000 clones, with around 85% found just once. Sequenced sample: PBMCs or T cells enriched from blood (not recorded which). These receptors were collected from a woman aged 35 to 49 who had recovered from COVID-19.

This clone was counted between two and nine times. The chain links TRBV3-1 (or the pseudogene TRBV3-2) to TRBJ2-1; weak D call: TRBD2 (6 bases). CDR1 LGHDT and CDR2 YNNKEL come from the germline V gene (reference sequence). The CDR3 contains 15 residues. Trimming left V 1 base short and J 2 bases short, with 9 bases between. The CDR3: CASSQGLATYNEQFF. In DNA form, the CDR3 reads TGTGCCAGCAGCCAAGGGCTAGCGACCTACAATGAGCAGTTCTTC.

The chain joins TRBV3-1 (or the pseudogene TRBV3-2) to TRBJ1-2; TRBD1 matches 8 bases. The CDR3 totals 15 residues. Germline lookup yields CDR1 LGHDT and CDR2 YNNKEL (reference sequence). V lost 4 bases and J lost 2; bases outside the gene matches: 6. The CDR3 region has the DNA TGTGCCAGCAGCCCATCCGGGACAGGCAACTATGGCTACACCTTC. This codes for CASSPSGTGNYGYTF.

In nucleotides, the CDR3 is TGTGCCAGCAGTGTTACCGGGACACTAATTACCTTGAACACTGAAGCTTTCTTT. As protein: CASSVTGTLITLNTEAFF. The chain uses TRBV28 and TRBJ1-1; weak D call: TRBD1 (6 bases). The germline V gene encodes CDR1 MDHEN and CDR2 SYDVKM. V was trimmed by 5 bases and J by 0 bases, leaving 22 bases between them. The CDR3 totals 18 residues. Using reference TRBV28 and TRBJ1-1 for the parts outside the CDR3, the full variable domain is DVKVTQSSRYLVKRTGEKVFLECVQDMDHENMFWYRQDPGLGLRLIYFSYDVKMKEKGDIPEGYSVSREKKERFSLILESASTNQTSMYLCASSVTGTLITLNTEAFFGQGTRLTVV.

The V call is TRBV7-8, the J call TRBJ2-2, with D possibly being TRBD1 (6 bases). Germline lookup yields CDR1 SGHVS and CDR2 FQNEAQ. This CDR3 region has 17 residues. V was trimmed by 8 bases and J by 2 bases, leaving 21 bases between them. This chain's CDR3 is CASRWGQINFNTGELFF. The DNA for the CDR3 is TGTGCCAGCCGCTGGGGGCAGATCAACTTTAACACCGGGGAGCTGTTTTTT.

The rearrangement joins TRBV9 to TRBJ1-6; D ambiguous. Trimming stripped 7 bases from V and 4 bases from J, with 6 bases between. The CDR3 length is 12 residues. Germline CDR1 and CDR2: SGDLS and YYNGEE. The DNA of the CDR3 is TGTGCCAGCGGTCTATATAATTCACCCCTCCACTTT. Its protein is CASGLYNSPLHF.

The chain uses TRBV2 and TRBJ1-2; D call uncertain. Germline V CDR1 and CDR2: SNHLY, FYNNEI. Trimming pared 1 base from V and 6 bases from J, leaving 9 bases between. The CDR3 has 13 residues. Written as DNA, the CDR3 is TGTGCCAGCAGTGAAGTGGGGAGAGATGGCTACACCTTC. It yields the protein CASSEVGRDGYTF.

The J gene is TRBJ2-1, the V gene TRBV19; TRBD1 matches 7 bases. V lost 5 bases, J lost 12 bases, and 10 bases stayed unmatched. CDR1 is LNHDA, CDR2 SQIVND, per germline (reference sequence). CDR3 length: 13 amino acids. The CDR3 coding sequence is TGTGCCAGTAGTTACACCAAGGGGGCCCCGCAGTTCTTC. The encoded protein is CASSYTKGAPQFF.

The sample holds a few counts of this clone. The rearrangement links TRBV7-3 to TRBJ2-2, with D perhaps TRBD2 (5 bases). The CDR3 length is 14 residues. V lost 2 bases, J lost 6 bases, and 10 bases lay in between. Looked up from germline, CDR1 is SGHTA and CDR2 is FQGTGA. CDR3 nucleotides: TGTGCCAGCAGCTTAGGCAGAGGGCCCGGGGAGCTGTTTTTT. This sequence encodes CASSLGRGPGELFF.

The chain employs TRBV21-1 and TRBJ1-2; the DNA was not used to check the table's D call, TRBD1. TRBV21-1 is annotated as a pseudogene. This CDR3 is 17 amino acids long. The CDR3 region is CASSKKGPTQSAYGYTF. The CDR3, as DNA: TGTGCCAGCAGCAAAAAAGGCCCGACACAGTCGGCGTATGGCTACACCTTC.